These T cell receptor beta chains were read from a single sample in a study of CD8 T cells in Susac syndrome. TCRdb independently ran MiXCR on the immunoSEQ multiplex PCR reads; one entry per CDR3 protein. The table lists roughly 120,000 distinct CDR3 sequences, 80% to 95% of them singletons, with roughly 0.31% in the top ten. What was sequenced was CD8+ T cells from PBMCs. These receptors were obtained from a human donor with multiple sclerosis. The conserved cysteine and the conserved F or W are not part of the CDR3 here.

j_call: TRBJ1-1; v_call: TRBV6-1; cdr3_aa: ASSGADPEAF
j_call: TRBJ2-7; v_call: TRBV5-1; cdr3_aa: ASSAEGTYEQY
j_call: TRBJ2-3; v_call: TRBV24-1; cdr3_aa: ATSDTQGWTQY
j_call: TRBJ2-1; v_call: TRBV27; cdr3_aa: ASSLSGQGIGTSGSYNEQF
j_call: TRBJ2-3; v_call: TRBV7-8; cdr3_aa: ASSFLLARGQDTQY
j_call: TRBJ2-5; v_call: TRBV7-2; cdr3_aa: ASSWAGRVASQETQY
j_call: TRBJ2-5; v_call: TRBV27; cdr3_aa: ASRSRIRSQETQY
j_call: TRBJ1-2; v_call: TRBV20-1; cdr3_aa: SATTHRGINYGYT
j_call: TRBJ2-1; v_call: TRBV13; cdr3_aa: ASSLAAGGLSHEQF
j_call: TRBJ2-3; v_call: TRBV9; cdr3_aa: ASSVEAGGSTDTQY
j_call: TRBJ1-3; v_call: TRBV14; cdr3_aa: ASSQDPDSALLSGNTIY
j_call: TRBJ1-1; v_call: TRBV18; cdr3_aa: ASSRDSILNTEAF
j_call: TRBJ1-1; v_call: TRBV27; cdr3_aa: ASQHLLNTEAF
j_call: TRBJ1-4; v_call: TRBV5-1; cdr3_aa: ASSPREAANEKLF
j_call: TRBJ2-3; v_call: TRBV6-4; cdr3_aa: ASSDGDEGADTQY
j_call: TRBJ1-2; v_call: TRBV29-1; cdr3_aa: SVSKQGQQGYT
j_call: TRBJ2-7; v_call: TRBV20-1; cdr3_aa: SARVLAGDSYEQY
j_call: TRBJ1-2; v_call: TRBV12-3/TRBV12-4; cdr3_aa: ASTPIGGDIYGYT
j_call: TRBJ2-7; v_call: TRBV4-2; cdr3_aa: ASSQDLGLAGEQY
j_call: TRBJ2-3; v_call: TRBV9; cdr3_aa: ASSPGTASTDTQY
j_call: TRBJ2-1; v_call: TRBV3-1; cdr3_aa: ASSLGGTMYEQF
j_call: TRBJ2-2; v_call: TRBV6-5; cdr3_aa: ASSYSMGGAHTGELF
j_call: TRBJ2-3; v_call: TRBV29-1; cdr3_aa: SAGRGAGPDTQY
j_call: TRBJ1-5; v_call: TRBV9; cdr3_aa: ASSPRGNQPQH
j_call: TRBJ2-3; v_call: TRBV2; cdr3_aa: ASSEWSLAPDTQY
j_call: TRBJ1-1; v_call: TRBV5-1; cdr3_aa: ASSSGTDTEVF
j_call: TRBJ1-2; v_call: TRBV5-4; cdr3_aa: ASSWMGGNPSHYGYT
j_call: TRBJ2-5; v_call: TRBV12-3/TRBV12-4; cdr3_aa: ASGITAGRQGTQY
j_call: TRBJ2-5; v_call: TRBV4-1; cdr3_aa: ASSQVSAGRETQY
j_call: TRBJ2-5; v_call: TRBV7-9; cdr3_aa: ASSPRGSGYQETQY
j_call: TRBJ1-2; v_call: TRBV5-1; cdr3_aa: ASSLASIYGYT
j_call: TRBJ1-5; v_call: TRBV20-1; cdr3_aa: SAGYRGNQPQH
j_call: TRBJ2-2; v_call: TRBV9; cdr3_aa: ASSAYRGSGELF
j_call: TRBJ1-6; v_call: TRBV20-1; cdr3_aa: SAITRTGNSPLH
j_call: TRBJ1-4; v_call: TRBV27; cdr3_aa: ASRGQEGGTNEKLF
j_call: TRBJ2-3; v_call: TRBV5-4; cdr3_aa: ASSSGARTDTQY
j_call: TRBJ2-1; v_call: TRBV15; cdr3_aa: ATSRGKGGTRGDEQF
j_call: TRBJ2-5; v_call: TRBV21-1; cdr3_aa: ASSKFRDPVPPQETQY
j_call: TRBJ2-1; v_call: TRBV6-5; cdr3_aa: ASSSQRGGRYNEQF